The present T cell receptor beta chain was sequenced within a study of cytomegalovirus exposure and HLA in healthy donors. Across the whole study: Across 300 to 400 genotyped donors, roughly 80% landed in the Caucasian-associated ancestry cluster. Regarding the study as a whole: CMV serostatus stood as the only immune exposure information on hand. Later on, a genetic analysis was performed. It linked a missense variant in DCLRE1C with V- and J-gene trimming of TCR beta.

As for this clone: Its cognate antigen is unknown. Other nucleotide sequences from this sample produce the same CDR3.

V dropped 3 bases and J dropped 4; count of bases not matched to a gene: 8. The CDR3 loop spans 17 amino acids. Germline CDR1 SGHRS, CDR2 YFSETQ. Vbeta (60) and Jbeta (13) primers were used in the PCR. Only in-frame clones appear in the TCRdb table, and some are missing; sequencing was by immunoSEQ multiplex PCR. This sample yields roughly 58,000 clones, of which under 90% are seen a single time; about 4% belongs to the top ten. The V call is TRBV5-1, the J call TRBJ2-3; TRBD2 agrees at 13 bases. The sample was PBMCs. This TCR came from a woman between 40 and 50 years old in good health and CMV-seronegative. The CDR3 DNA follows: TGCGCCAGCAGCTCTACAATACTAGCGGGAGGGCCAGATACGCAGTATTTT. It encodes CASSSTILAGGPDTQYF. The variable domain in full, with the rest retrieved from reference TRBV5-1 and TRBJ2-3, is KAGVTQTPRYLIKTRGQQVTLSCSPISGHRSVSWYQQTPGQGLQFLFEYFSETQRNKGNFPGRFSGRQFSNSRSEMNVSTLELGDSALYLCASSSTILAGGPDTQYFGPGTRLTVL.